This TCR beta chain comes out of a study of blood T cell repertoires in COVID-19. For the study at large: Sites across the United States, Italy and Spain contributed samples from acute and convalescent COVID-19.

Germline V CDR1 and CDR2: SGHRS, YFSETQ. Unmatched junction bases numbered 5, after V lost 0 bases and J lost 3 bases. This CDR3 region has 17 residues. In the authors' methods: Estimated nucleated cell counts came from reference gene primer amplification. Sequenced by immunoSEQ multiplex PCR; TCRdb stores in-frame clones only, minus some. V and J calls plus clone size are reproduced from that table; the DNA served to infer D and trimming. Of approximately 450,000 clones listed, roughly 90% are singletons. The chain recombines TRBV5-1 with TRBJ2-1; 11 nucleotides match TRBD2. This sequence was found in a woman in her twenties or thirties with acute or convalescent COVID-19. Sequencing input: peripheral blood. This CDR3 reads CASSLEGLAGGYNEQFF. For the CDR3, the DNA is TGCGCCAGCAGCTTGGAGGGTCTAGCGGGGGGCTACAATGAGCAGTTCTTC.